The text below deals with one T cell receptor (beta chain). Its target is unknown. This sample was taken from a study of graft-versus-host responses after intestinal transplantation. The germline gives CDR1 MNHEY, CDR2 SVGAGI. CDR3 length: 15 amino acids. Trimming removed 0 bases from V and 4 bases from J; junction bases left unmatched: 3. TCRdb's table, derived via immunoSEQ multiplex PCR, lists solely in-frame clones and lacks some. The sample consists of about 120,000 clones, roughly 95% of them appearing once. Specimen: unstimulated CD8+ T cells sorted from spleen or lymph node cells, collected before intestinal transplant. V usage is TRBV6-5 and J usage is TRBJ2-1; TRBD2 matches 7 bases. The TCR sequence derives from a human donor who received an intestinal transplant. CDR3 bases: TGTGCCAGCAGTTACTCGGTTAGCGGGTACAATGAGCAGTTCTTC. The encoded protein is CASSYSVSGYNEQFF.